This record looks at one T cell receptor beta chain sequence and its context. Its antigen target is currently unknown. No base quality information exists; no much larger clone differs at one position. The data stem from a study of blood T cell repertoires in COVID-19 (dated by TCRdb to the early 2020s). A note on the overall study: Samples from collaborators originated in the United States, Italy and Spain and spanned both the acute and convalescent phases of COVID-19. The material from the prospective study consisted of cDNA or gDNA derived from T cells, B-cell-depleted T cells, or PBMCs. Subjects who had been exposed to COVID-19, were actively infected with it, or had recovered from it provided the deeply sampled blood TCRbeta repertoires that made up the dataset. A freely available public database, intended as a resource for researchers studying the immune response to SARS-CoV-2, is where the repertoires were released. Samples came from the ongoing ImmuneRACE study (first 160 participants) plus 1,254 subjects from 6 global collaborators. Nearly every sample came with metadata listing a de-identified subject ID, COVID-19 status, age in years and sex. Where available, HLA class I and class II types were taken from metadata supplied by the sample provider and were not determined by assay-based typing.

TCRbeta CDR3 regions were amplified from genomic DNA using the immunoSEQ Assay, a bias-controlled multiplex PCR. As for the original processing: The number of nucleated cells in each sample was estimated by amplification of reference gene primers within the assay. Sequence reads were collapsed and filtered to measure the absolute abundance of every unique TCRbeta CDR3 rearrangement. For each sample, productive Simpson clonality was calculated as the square root of Simpson's diversity index over productive rearrangements. TCRdb mirrors the immuneACCESS table, restricted to in-frame sequences. Some clones are absent from its copies; in checked studies, under half trace to an unresolved V gene, and the reason for the others is unknown. V and J calls plus clone size are reproduced from that table; the DNA served to infer D and trimming. This sample holds about 150,000 clones; more than 85% were observed only once. Roughly 7.3% of the sample rests with the top ten.

Points the paper makes about the study in general: Clinical and demographic metadata were provided uncurated, with the amount varying by source and participant.

Inclusive of the bounding cysteine and phenylalanine, the CDR3 is 15 residues long. The retained sequence is limited to the CDR3, 45 bases, with the frame set at the first base. V is trimmed back by 2 bases and J by 2 bases, and the junction contains 4 bases that no gene match accounts for. Based on the germline V gene, the CDR1 and CDR2 sequences are MGHRA and YSYEKL. Participants in the prospective study were aged about 18 to 95 years, lived in over 20 United States geographic areas, and enrolled through a virtual design. To assign participants to cohorts, the prospective study relied on clinical history that participants themselves reported in a screening survey and a study questionnaire. ImmuneRACE Cohort 3 recovered participants were defined by two consecutive negative NP/OP PCR tests, healthcare professional clearance, or symptom resolution. In the prospective study, mobile phlebotomists collected whole blood, serum and a nasopharyngeal or oropharyngeal swab from each participant. Participants in the prospective study had the option to provide additional blood draws and questionnaires over a roughly two-month period. Before DNA extraction, prospective study blood samples were shipped either frozen or at room temperature.

Sample: PBMCs or T cells enriched from blood (not recorded which). This TCR was sampled from a woman aged 45 to 65 who had recovered from COVID-19. The rearrangement joined TRBV4-1 to TRBJ2-7, with TRBD1 identical over 9 junction bases. At the DNA level, the sequence is TGCGCCAGCAGCCAAAGAACAGGGGGCGCCTACGAGCAGTACTTC. It encodes CASSQRTGGAYEQYF.